This T cell receptor (beta chain) was recovered during a study of cytomegalovirus exposure and HLA in healthy donors (dated by TCRdb to the late 2010s). Looking at the study overall: According to an earlier analysis of several hundred of the donors, roughly 180 million T cells yielded 95 million to 140 million unique TCR beta sequences and 250 to 350 Gb of sequence data. About 330 gigabases of sequencing data and around 90 million unique TCR sequences made up an early release that covered approximately 620 HLA-typed donors. Of the roughly 400 genotyped donors, 81% were placed in the genetic ancestry cluster associated with self-reported Caucasian donors. The study aimed to test whether signatures of past pathogen exposure could be identified by cataloging public T cell receptors. The study profiled the T cell repertoires of fewer than 850 subjects by immunosequencing and related them to cytomegalovirus serostatus. Along with the roughly 610-subject first cohort, a separate validation cohort of over 90 different subjects was used. To predict cytomegalovirus infection status, the study combined high-throughput TCR immunosequencing, statistical association of individual TCRs with disease status, and machine learning. In a later analysis, previously published TCR beta repertoires from 550 to 750 donors were re-analyzed and high-resolution HLA genotyping was added so that TCR occurrence patterns could be studied. Rather than drawing on any new phenotypic data, the later analysis identified candidate immune exposures from TCR beta sequences and the way those sequences occurred across donors. An earlier analysis of approximately 500 of the donors applied high-throughput TCR beta sequencing to assess whether each TCR beta V gene segment acted as functional or pseudogenic. Alongside the repertoire data, information on donor age, sex, ethnicity and CMV serostatus was compiled. A later genetic analysis took genome-wide SNP genotypes for about 60% of the roughly 670 donors and used that subset as a discovery cohort. All discovery cohort repertoires had been generated on a single sequencing platform. Class I and class II HLA loci were covered by the typing at four-digit resolution. The number of typed donors differed by locus: about 620-630 for A, B, C, DRB1 and DQB1; approximately 520 for DQA1; approximately 600 for DPA1; and around 490 for DPB1. Because of strong linkage in the cohort, five DR-DQ haplotypes were treated as single units for association and clustering. Across approximately 400 genotyped donors of the cohort, an average of about 240,000 unique TCR beta nucleotide sequences per donor were sequenced, and approximately 17% of those sequences were non-productive.

Concerning this clone itself: Its target antigen remains unknown. There are no base qualities to consult, and no much larger clone falls within one base.

From the germline V gene (reference sequence), CDR1 is MNHEY and CDR2 is SMNVEV. The junction shows trimming of 4 bases on V and 1 base on J, and the gene matches do not reach 3 bases of it. Including cysteine and phenylalanine, the CDR3 has 14 amino acids. The read is trimmed to its CDR3 DNA, 42 bases read in frame from base 1. Library preparation employed the immunoSEQ multiplex PCR assay. For the multiplex PCR, a mixture combining 60 forward primers for TCR Vbeta segments and 13 reverse primers for TCR Jbeta segments was used. A multiplex PCR assay on genomic DNA amplified the CDR3 region of rearranged TCR beta genes. The Illumina HiSeq System was used to sequence the amplified TCR beta libraries as 87-base-pair reads. The published analysis was carried out like this. Across the 700 or so repertoires, a later analysis counted around 80 million unique TCR beta chains, approximately 10 million of which were shared by at least two donors. Raw reads were error-corrected and collapsed into unique sequences by a nearest-neighbor algorithm in which closely related sequences were merged to remove PCR and sequencing errors. CDR3 sequences were aligned to IMGT reference sequences to assign V, D and J gene segments. For a sequence to be retained, a match of at least six nucleotides was required to both a V gene segment and a J gene segment. Rearrangements were classified as productive when the CDR3 lacked stop codons and remained in frame with V and J, and all other rearrangements were classified as non-productive. CDR3 was defined according to IMGT convention as the region running from the second conserved V-encoded cysteine to the conserved J-encoded phenylalanine. In an earlier analysis of 500 to 650 of the donors, sequences lacking an unambiguous match to a single V gene segment were excluded. An earlier analysis of several hundred of the donors called V segments functional above 56.7% productive rearrangements and segregating when the between-donor standard deviation exceeded 5%. A statistical classification framework was built to diagnose cytomegalovirus status from the catalog of TCR beta chain sequences. In a later analysis, TCR nucleotide sequences were compared against IMGT/GENE-DB human TR gene sequences so that V and J genes could be assigned. In a later analysis, CDR3 sequences and most-parsimonious VDJ recombination scenarios were assigned using the TCRdist pipeline. In a later analysis, every TCR beta chain was defined by the combination of its CDR3 amino acid sequence and its V-gene family, and reads without a unique V-gene family were dropped. In a later analysis, fewer than 650 highly shared, low-generation-probability nucleotide sequences were removed to address suspected cross-contamination and a sequencing artifact. In a later analysis, a clonal expansion index for each public chain was calculated from normalized within-repertoire ranks of inferred template counts. A later analysis computed generation probabilities with a VDJ recombination model fitted to out-of-frame rearrangements, and checked the results against IGoR. A later analysis scored TCR-TCR, TCR-HLA and TCR-CMV co-occurrence with hypergeometric tests, applying a repertoire-size bias correction to TCR pairs. To estimate false discovery rates, a later analysis permuted the HLA or CMV assignments 20 times. In a later analysis, co-occurring TCRs were grouped with DBSCAN, and TCRdist sequence similarity was added when clustering was performed within HLA-allele-positive subsets. For co-occurrence clustering, repertoires with fewer than 30,000 or more than 120,000 public chains were excluded, along with several repertoires with anomalous nucleotide sharing. TCRdb obtained this table from immuneACCESS and retained in-frame rearrangements with V and J assigned. These tables miss some clones; where compared with another copy, unresolved V genes account for less than half of the shortfall, and the remainder is unexplained. For V, J and clone size, that table is used; D and trimming come from the DNA. The sample has 150,000 to 200,000 clones on record, more than 65% of them singletons. 1.5% to 2% of the sample is in the top ten clones.

The cohort comprised 710 or so healthy bone marrow donors. Cohort members were all nominally healthy when sampled, although unrecorded immune exposures were likely present. The donor tested CMV seronegative and was one of the 352 seronegative cohort members. A peripheral blood sample was provided by each donor, and peripheral blood mononuclear cells were used for TCR beta sequencing. Genomic DNA extraction from the blood cell samples was performed with the Qiagen DNeasy Blood Extraction Kit. Here is what the overall study found, with its caveats: It was suggested by the authors that the approach could potentially be generalized to other disease states and immunological phenotypes. Compared with the roughly 600-donor mean, donors in an Asian-associated ancestry cluster had fewer N-insertions in productive TCRs, according to a later genetic analysis. While some public TCRs were present in many individuals, most TCR sequences turned up only very rarely across donors. The sequencing pipeline was judged likely to have produced a cluster of highly shared sequence variants as a technical artifact. In this cohort, only TCR beta chains were sequenced, and detectable features were limited by the absence of alpha or paired-chain data. A later analysis found that TCR association rates varied across HLA loci, with DRB1 alleles showing the most associated TCRs and HLA-C alleles the fewest. Some IMGT-functional V segments, including TRBV6-2 and TRBV6-3, could not be distinguished by the 87-base-pair reads and were therefore excluded. Roughly uniform sequencing depth across donors was assumed in presence/absence analyses, although this assumption may not hold. In vitro tests confirmed that a few of the cytomegalovirus-associated TCR beta chains recognize cytomegalovirus antigens. Correlated functional status among segregating V segments might be attributable to linkage disequilibrium, but an unknown experimental factor could not be ruled out. In an earlier analysis of a few hundred of the donors, most TCR beta V segments were observed in productive rearrangements about 90% or about 30% of the time, broadly matching IMGT annotations. Because counts were too low, some 17 rarely observed V segments, including chromosome 9 orphons, were left out of the earlier analysis of over 550 of the donors. According to a later analysis, parvovirus B19, influenza, CMV and Epstein-Barr virus appeared linked to several top co-occurrence clusters. The study gave a list of some 150 TCR beta chains associated with cytomegalovirus. The classifier was reported to diagnose cytomegalovirus status with high specificity and sensitivity in both the original and validation cohorts. Compared with equally common non-associated chains, HLA-associated TCR beta chains in a later analysis were more clonally expanded and had lower generation probabilities. An association between a missense DCLRE1C variant and V-gene and J-gene trimming of TCR beta chains was found in a later genetic analysis and replicated in an independent cohort. When HLA alleles, especially DR and DQ, strongly co-occurred, attributing TCR associations to individual alleles was difficult. For the cohort, immune exposure information was limited to CMV serostatus. A further reported finding was that TCR beta sequences accurately predicted the HLA-A and HLA-B alleles for most subjects in the first cohort. Most CMV-associated TCR beta chains appeared to be HLA-restricted in a later analysis, and the HLA associations seemed to be driven largely by CMV exposure. HLA typing was unavailable for some donors at each locus, so association tests used only the typed subset. A later analysis associated 16,951 TCR beta sequences with specific HLA alleles at a false discovery rate of 0.05.

The sequence joins TRBV27 to TRBJ1-1, with 7 middle bases fitting TRBD1. The sequenced sample consisted of PBMCs. The source of this sequence is a woman in her 30s in good health and CMV-seronegative. The CDR3 amino acid sequence is: CASSWTGGNTEAFF. The nucleotide sequence is given as TGTGCCAGCAGTTGGACAGGAGGGAACACTGAAGCTTTCTTT.